This T cell receptor beta chain stems from a study of CD8 T cells in Susac syndrome. Random hexamers primed reverse transcription of 0.5 to 1 ug RNA. Amplification of the TCR beta CDR3 was carried out by immunoSEQ multiplex PCR, which spanned a total of 54 Vbeta and 13 Jbeta segments. TCRdb re-called the immunoSEQ multiplex PCR reads with MiXCR, one entry per CDR3 protein. The sample consists of 73,000 or so distinct CDR3 sequences, approximately 95% of them appearing once. The CDR3 loop spans 14 amino acids. Trimming at V came to 2 bases and at J to 3 bases, leaving 4 bases not matched to a gene. CDR1 is SGDLS, CDR2 YYNGEE, per germline. Isolation of CD8+ and CD4+ T cells was performed negatively, whereas enrichment of TEMRA cells was done by FACS.

The origin of this receptor is a human donor with multiple sclerosis. The genes are TRBV9 and TRBJ2-5; TRBD2 matches at 7 bases. The sequenced sample consisted of CD8+ T cells from PBMCs. The CDR3 reads CASSVAGVEETQYF. CDR3 nucleotide sequence: TGTGCCAGCAGCGTTGCGGGGGTCGAAGAGACCCAGTACTTC.